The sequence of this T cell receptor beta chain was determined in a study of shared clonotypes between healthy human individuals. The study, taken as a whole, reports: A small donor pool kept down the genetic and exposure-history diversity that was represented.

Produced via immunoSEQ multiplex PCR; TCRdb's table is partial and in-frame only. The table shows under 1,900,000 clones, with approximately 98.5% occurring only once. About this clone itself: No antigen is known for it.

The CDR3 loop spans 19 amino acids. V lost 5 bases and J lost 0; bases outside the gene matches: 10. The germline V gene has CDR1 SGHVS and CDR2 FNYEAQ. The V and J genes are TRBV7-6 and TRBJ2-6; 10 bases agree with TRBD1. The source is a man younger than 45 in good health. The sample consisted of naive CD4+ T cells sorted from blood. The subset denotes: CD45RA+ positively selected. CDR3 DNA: TGTGCCAGCAGCCCAGGATGGGGACAGGGGAACTCTGGGGCCAACGTCCTGACTTTC. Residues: CASSPGWGQGNSGANVLTF.